These T cell receptor beta chains were read from a single sample in a study of response to subunit inactivated influenza vaccine. One entry per CDR3 protein, called by TCRdb with MiXCR from the RT-PCR reads. This table has 500,000 or so distinct CDR3 sequences, over 9.5% appearing once. The material sequenced was PBMCs from blood, taken roughly 46 days after vaccination. These receptors all stem from a man between 50 and 59 years old who received an inactivated influenza vaccine. Both conserved end residues are part of each CDR3. A D gene is named only where the DNA matches it firmly. Expanded clones get a size class; other rows say once, few or many, or leave the size out.

cdr3_aa cdr3_nt clone_size j_call d_call v_call
CASSLGSGTSGSSEQYF TGCGCCAGCAGCTTGGGTTCCGGGACTAGCGGGAGTTCCGAGCAGTACTTC - TRBJ2-7 TRBD2 TRBV5-1
CASSQSQGTRSPLHF TGTGCCAGCAGCCAATCACAGGGGACACGGTCACCCCTCCACTTT - TRBJ1-6 TRBD1 TRBV3-1
CASSPRGVGGQPQHF TGTGCCAGCAGCCCCCGTGGGGTCGGCGGTCAGCCCCAGCATTTT many TRBJ1-5 - TRBV12-3/TRBV12-4
CAISETRVQPQHF TGTGCCATCAGTGAGACGAGGGTTCAGCCCCAGCATTTT - TRBJ1-5 - TRBV10-3
CASSSSTIEQYF TGTGCCAGCAGTTCGTCAACCATCGAGCAGTACTTC many TRBJ2-7 - TRBV12-3/TRBV12-4
CASNLPPDEQYF TGTGCCAGCAACCTACCCCCAGACGAGCAGTACTTC - TRBJ2-7 - TRBV28
CASSPNRGYTEAFF TGCGCCAGCAGCCCTAACCGGGGTTACACTGAAGCTTTCTTT - TRBJ1-1 - TRBV5-1
CASSEGGASGETQYF TGTGCCAGCAGTGAAGGGGGGGCCAGTGGGGAGACCCAGTACTTC many TRBJ2-5 - TRBV12-3/TRBV12-4
CATSDYKDNEQFF TGTGCCACCAGTGATTATAAGGACAATGAGCAGTTCTTC many TRBJ2-1 - TRBV24-1
CASSLGGGRGYEQYF TGTGCCAGCAGTTTGGGTGGCGGGAGAGGGTACGAGCAGTACTTC many TRBJ2-7 TRBD2 TRBV12-3/TRBV12-4
CASSLTSPNEQFF TGCGCCAGCAGCTTGACTAGTCCCAATGAGCAGTTCTTC few TRBJ2-1 - TRBV5-1
CASSVSSAGETQYF TGTGCCAGCAGCGTGTCTAGCGCGGGGGAGACCCAGTACTTC few TRBJ2-5 - TRBV9
CSVRQGTTSTYEQYF TGCAGCGTTCGGCAGGGGACCACCTCAACCTACGAGCAGTACTTC - TRBJ2-7 - TRBV29-1
CASSWRGPGNTIYF TGTGCCAGCAGCTGGAGGGGGCCTGGAAACACCATATATTTT many TRBJ1-3 TRBD1 TRBV7-9
CSAPGIFGYTF TGCAGTGCGCCCGGGATTTTTGGCTACACCTTC few TRBJ1-2 - TRBV20-1
CASRRTSGRALTDTQYF TGTGCCAGCAGACGGACTAGCGGGAGGGCCCTCACAGATACGCAGTATTTT few TRBJ2-3 TRBD2 TRBV12-3/TRBV12-4